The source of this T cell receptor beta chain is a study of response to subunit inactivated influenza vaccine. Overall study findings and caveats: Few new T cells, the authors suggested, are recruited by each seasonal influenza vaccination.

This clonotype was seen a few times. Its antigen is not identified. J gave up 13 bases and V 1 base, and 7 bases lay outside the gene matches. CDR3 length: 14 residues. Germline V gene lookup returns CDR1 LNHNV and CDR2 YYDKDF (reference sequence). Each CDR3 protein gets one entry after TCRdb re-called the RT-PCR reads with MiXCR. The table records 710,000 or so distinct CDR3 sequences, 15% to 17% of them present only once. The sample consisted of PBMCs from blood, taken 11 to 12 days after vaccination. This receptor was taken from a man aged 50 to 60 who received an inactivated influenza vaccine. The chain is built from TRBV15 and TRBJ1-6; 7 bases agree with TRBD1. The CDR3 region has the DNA TGTGCCACCAGCAGAGGGGCAGGGGGATATCCCCTCCACTTT. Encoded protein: CATSRGAGGYPLHF. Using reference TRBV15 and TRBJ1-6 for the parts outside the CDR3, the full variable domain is DAMVIQNPRYQVTQFGKPVTLSCSQTLNHNVMYWYQQKSSQAPKLLFHYYDKDFNNEADTPDNFQSRRPNTSFCFLDIRSPGLGDTAMYLCATSRGAGGYPLHFGNGTRLTVT.